Presented here are 12 T cell receptor beta chains from one specimen sequenced in a study of blood T cell repertoires in COVID-19. Sequencing was performed with immunoSEQ multiplex PCR; in TCRdb, only in-frame clones are kept and a portion is missing. The table includes some 200,000 clones, about 79% detected once. The sample comprised PBMCs or T cells enriched from blood (not recorded which). The origin of the receptors is a woman in her 40s with acute COVID-19.

The count of this clone is one. The rearrangement links TRBV2 to TRBJ2-3; D not certain. The CDR3 has 13 amino acids. The ends were cut back, 1 base at V and 3 bases at J, with 5 bases in the middle. Germline CDR1 is SNHLY and CDR2 is FYNNEI. DNA for the CDR3: TGTGCCAGCAGTGAAGTTAGTACAGATACGCAGTATTTT. Amino acids: CASSEVSTDTQYF. The variable domain in full, with the rest retrieved from reference TRBV2 and TRBJ2-3, is EPEVTQTPSHQVTQMGQEVILRCVPISNHLYFYWYRQILGQKVEFLVSFYNNEISEKSEIFDDQFSVERPDGSNFTLKIRSTKLEDSAMYFCASSEVSTDTQYFGPGTRLTVL.

This clone was recorded once. This rearrangement joins TRBV24-1 to TRBJ2-2; perhaps TRBD1 as D (7 bases). This CDR3 contains 16 residues. Trimming stripped 3 bases from V and 3 bases from J, with 13 bases between. Germline V CDR1 and CDR2: KGHDR, SFDVKD. The CDR3 region is CATSDLGRGDTGELFF. CDR3 sequence (DNA): TGTGCCACCAGTGATCTGGGCAGGGGGGACACCGGGGAGCTGTTTTTT.

The chain combines TRBV28 with TRBJ1-2; 8 bases fit TRBD1. The V segment lost 8 bases and the J segment 8 bases; nucleotides outside the gene matches: 16. The CDR3 spans 15 residues. Germline V gene lookup returns CDR1 MDHEN and CDR2 SYDVKM. CDR3 in DNA: TGTGCCAGCCTATCCTTACGGACAGGGAGACGGGGCTACACCTTC. This codes for CASLSLRTGRRGYTF.

This chain uses TRBV28 with TRBJ1-4, with D maybe TRBD1 (6 bases). V lost 4 bases to trimming and J lost 0 bases, with 21 bases between them. The CDR3 extends over 19 amino acids. Germline lookup yields CDR1 MDHEN and CDR2 SYDVKM. DNA of the CDR3: TGTGCCAGCAGTTCTCCAGGGGCCACACCTGTTGCAACTAATGAAAAACTGTTTTTT. It specifies CASSSPGATPVATNEKLFF.

The CDR3 sequence is CASSMSNRGMDYGYTF. In DNA form, the CDR3 reads TGTGCCAGTAGTATGTCGAACAGGGGGATGGACTATGGCTACACCTTC. The J gene is TRBJ1-2, the V gene TRBV19, with TRBD1 identical over 8 bases. This CDR3 region has 16 residues. Trimming cost V 3 bases and J 3 bases; bases outside gene matches: 9. CDR1 and CDR2 from the germline V gene are LNHDA and SQIVND (reference sequence).

This chain connects TRBV24-1 to TRBJ1-1; 9 nucleotides agree with TRBD1. Germline values: CDR1 KGHDR, CDR2 SFDVKD. The CDR3 spans 13 residues. Trimming took 7 bases from V and 5 from J; bases not matched to a gene: 4. CDR3 sequence reads: CATRGQGSTEAFF. Here the CDR3 DNA reads TGTGCCACCAGGGGACAGGGTAGTACTGAAGCTTTCTTT.

For the CDR3, the DNA is TGTGCCAGCAGCCAGACAGGGGGGACTGAAGCTTTCTTT. This gives the protein CASSQTGGTEAFF. V is TRBV7-3 and J is TRBJ1-1; 9 nucleotides agree with TRBD1. The V segment lost 5 bases and the J segment 5 bases; nucleotides outside the gene matches: 3. The CDR3 extends over 13 amino acids. From germline, CDR1 is SGHTA and CDR2 FQGTGA.

This chain joins TRBV6-6 and TRBJ1-5; TRBD1 might be the D (5 bases). The CDR3 runs 16 residues. CDR1 is MNHNY and CDR2 is SVGAGI in the germline V gene (reference sequence). V dropped 7 bases and J dropped 0 bases, with 16 bases sitting between them. CDR3 DNA sequence: TGTGCCAGCACTAAGTGGGGGGAAGATAGCAATCAGCCCCAGCATTTT. It codes for CASTKWGEDSNQPQHF.

J is TRBJ2-5 and V is TRBV19; perhaps TRBD1 as D (6 bases). Germline V gene sequence: CDR1 LNHDA, CDR2 SQIVND (reference sequence). V was clipped by 2 bases and J by 3 bases, with 10 bases between them. This CDR3 is built from 14 residues. CDR3 sequence (DNA): TGTGCCAGTAGTATAAGTGGGACAAAAGAGACCCAGTACTTC. Residues: CASSISGTKETQYF. The full variable domain, completed using reference TRBV19 and TRBJ2-5, is DGGITQSPKYLFRKEGQNVTLSCEQNLNHDAMYWYRQDPGQGLRLIYYSQIVNDFQKGDIAEGYSVSREKKESFPLTVTSAQKNPTAFYLCASSISGTKETQYFGPGTRLLVL.

This clone occurred once. This rearrangement joins TRBV11-1 to TRBJ2-1; a possible D gene is TRBD1 (5 bases). Germline lookup yields CDR1 SGHAT and CDR2 FQDESV (reference sequence). The CDR3 is made up of 15 amino acids. V was clipped by 5 bases and J by 4 bases, with 15 bases between them. CDR3 region: CASSMVGLGYNEQFF. The CDR3 coding sequence is TGTGCCAGCAGCATGGTGGGGCTGGGGTACAATGAGCAGTTCTTC.

This clone is a singleton in its sample. CDR3 in DNA: TGTGCCAGCAGCGTTACAGGAAGCTCCTACGAGCAGTACTTC. Its protein product is CASSVTGSSYEQYF. The chain carries TRBV5-4 and TRBJ2-7, with a possible D match to TRBD1 (5 bases). Trimming took 4 bases from V and 0 from J, leaving 11 bases between them. Germline assignment: CDR1 SGHNT and CDR2 YYREEE (reference sequence). The length of the CDR3 is 14 residues.

The chain uses TRBV4-1 and TRBJ2-3, with a possible D match to TRBD2 (6 bases). This CDR3 contains 17 residues. Trimming stripped 0 bases from V and 4 bases from J, with 17 bases between. Per the germline V gene, CDR1 is MGHRA and CDR2 is YSYEKL. CDR3 in amino acids: CASSQEYRESYPDTQYF. In DNA, the CDR3 is TGCGCCAGCAGCCAAGAGTATCGGGAGAGTTACCCAGATACGCAGTATTTT.